Listed below are T cell receptor beta chains from one sample, sequenced in a study of blood T cell repertoires in COVID-19. Only in-frame clones appear in the TCRdb table, and some are missing; sequencing was by immunoSEQ multiplex PCR. This table has 200,000 or so clones, 80% to 90% appearing once. The sequencing sample was made of peripheral blood. The receptors come from a man aged 60 to 75 with acute or convalescent COVID-19. Each CDR3 is given with its conserved first and last residue. Fields, in order: V gene, clone size, D gene, J gene, CDR3 DNA, CDR3 protein. A D gene is named only where the DNA matches it firmly. Not all rows give a size; the values are once, few, many and, for expanded clones, a class.

>TRBV6-5|-|-|TRBJ2-1
TGTGCCAGCCGGGATACACTGGACAATGAGCAGTTCTTC
CASRDTLDNEQFF
>TRBV27|-|TRBD2|TRBJ2-7
TGTGCCAGCAGTTCCAGCGGGGCCTCCTACGAGCAGTACTTC
CASSSSGASYEQYF
>TRBV5-1|-|TRBD1|TRBJ2-5
TGCGCCAGCGGACAGGGGCCCCAAGAGACCCAGTACTTC
CASGQGPQETQYF
>TRBV28|-|TRBD2|TRBJ2-7
TGTGCCAGCAACGATCGGACTAGCCTACGGGAGCAGTACTTC
CASNDRTSLREQYF
>TRBV7-8|-|TRBD2|TRBJ2-5
TGTGCCAGCAGCTCAGAGCCAGCGGGGTACCTAAGGGCCCAGTACTTC
CASSSEPAGYLRAQYF
>TRBV5-4|-|TRBD1|TRBJ2-5
TGTGCCAGCAGCTTTTCGATGAGGGGGCGCAGGGAGACCCAGTACTTC
CASSFSMRGRRETQYF
>TRBV18|-|TRBD2|TRBJ2-1
TGTGCCAGCTCACAGGGACTAGCGGGAGACCGGAACAATGAGCAGTTCTTC
CASSQGLAGDRNNEQFF
>TRBV28|-|-|TRBJ1-1
TGTGCCAGCAGCCTCAGGAACACTGAAGCTTTCTTT
CASSLRNTEAFF
>TRBV27|-|TRBD2|TRBJ2-1
TGTGCCAGCAGTTCCGGACTAGCGGGTAATGAGCAGTTCTTC
CASSSGLAGNEQFF
>TRBV28|once|-|TRBJ2-1
TGTGCCAGCAGTTTACCCACAGGACTACCCTACAATGAGCAGTTCTTC
CASSLPTGLPYNEQFF
>TRBV28|once|-|TRBJ2-3
TGTGCCAGCAGAATGCAGGGTAGTCAAGATACGCAGTATTTT
CASRMQGSQDTQYF
>TRBV29-1|-|-|TRBJ2-2
TGCAGCGTTGACCCAGGGGGGTGGGGCGGGGAGCTGTTTTTT
CSVDPGGWGGELFF
>TRBV6-5|-|-|TRBJ2-2
TGTGCCAGCAGTTCCAGGGGGAACACCGGGGAGCTGTTTTTT
CASSSRGNTGELFF
>TRBV5-4|-|-|TRBJ1-2
TGTGCCAGCAGCTTGCAACAGGTTAACTATGGCTACACCTTC
CASSLQQVNYGYTF
>TRBV6-6|-|-|TRBJ2-5
TGTGCCAGCACATCCTCGGAGGGGGCCCAGGGGACCCAGTACTTC
CASTSSEGAQGTQYF
>TRBV27|once|-|TRBJ1-5
TGTGCCAGCAGTTTGAGGGGGAGTCAGCCCCAGCATTTT
CASSLRGSQPQHF
>TRBV6-6|-|-|TRBJ1-1
TGTGCCAGCAGAGAGGGAATGAACACTGAAGCTTTCTTT
CASREGMNTEAFF
>TRBV14|once|-|TRBJ2-7
TGTGCCAGCAGCCCGACAGCGAGCTCCTACGAGCAGTACTTC
CASSPTASSYEQYF
>TRBV5-1|-|-|TRBJ2-2
TGCGCCAGCAGCTTGATCGGGGCGAACACCGGGGAGCTGTTTTTT
CASSLIGANTGELFF
>TRBV19|-|-|TRBJ1-4
TGTGCCAGTAGTTGGACAACAACTAATGAAAAACTGTTTTTT
CASSWTTTNEKLFF
>TRBV14|-|-|TRBJ1-5
TGTGCCAGCAGCCAAGACACGGCGAAGTGGATTTTCGGGGAAGGGCAGCCCCAGCATTTT
CASSQDTAKWIFGEGQPQHF
>TRBV27|-|-|TRBJ1-2
TGTGCCAGCAGTTTCGACAGGAGGTCCGGCTACACCTTC
CASSFDRRSGYTF
>TRBV4-1|-|TRBD2|TRBJ2-2
TGCGCCAGCAGCCAACGACTAGCGGGAGTTGTCGGGGAGCTGTTTTTT
CASSQRLAGVVGELFF
>TRBV28|-|-|TRBJ2-7
TGTGCCAGCAGTTTAATTTCGGGTTCCTACGAGCAGTACTTC
CASSLISGSYEQYF
>TRBV4-3|-|TRBD1|TRBJ1-2
TGCGCCAGCAGACTCACAGGGGATTCTAACTATGGCTACACCTTC
CASRLTGDSNYGYTF
>TRBV4-2|-|TRBD2|TRBJ2-1
TGTGCCAGCAGCCAACGGGCTAGCGGGAGGGACGAGCAGTTCTTC
CASSQRASGRDEQFF
>TRBV28|-|-|TRBJ2-1
TGTGCCAGCAGTCCATTCAGTGAGCAGTTCTTC
CASSPFSEQFF
>TRBV19|-|-|TRBJ2-1
TGTGCCAGTAGTCCACCAGGACGGGGTGAGCAGTTCTTC
CASSPPGRGEQFF
>TRBV19|-|-|TRBJ2-7
TGTGCCAGTAGTATAGGGGGGCCTACCTACGAGCAGTACTTC
CASSIGGPTYEQYF
>TRBV5-4|-|TRBD1|TRBJ1-1
TGTGCCAGCAGCAACACAGGGGGCGCGGACACTGAAGCTTTCTTT
CASSNTGGADTEAFF
>TRBV27|-|TRBD2|TRBJ2-1
TGTGCCAGCACCCCAACTAGCGGGAGGGACAATGAGCAGTTCTTC
CASTPTSGRDNEQFF
>TRBV5-7|-|TRBD1|TRBJ2-7
TGTGCCAGCAGCCCACCGGGACAGACCTACGAGCAGTACTTC
CASSPPGQTYEQYF
>TRBV19|-|TRBD2|TRBJ2-1
TGTGCCAGTAGTTTTGGGACTAGCCGAAATGAGCAGTTCTTC
CASSFGTSRNEQFF
>TRBV20-1|-|-|TRBJ1-2
TGCAGTGCTAGTCTCAGTACCGCCTATGGCTACACCTTC
CSASLSTAYGYTF
>TRBV7-2|-|TRBD2|TRBJ2-7
TGTGCCAGCAGCTTAGCGCGTACTAGCGGGATTACCTACGAGCAGTACTTC
CASSLARTSGITYEQYF
>TRBV6-1|-|TRBD1|TRBJ1-1
TGTGCCAGCAGTGAGCCAGGGGGCACGGGGTCTAGTAGGGCAGCTTTCTTT
CASSEPGGTGSSRAAFF
>TRBV3-1/TRBV3-2|-|-|TRBJ2-7
TGTGCCAGCAGCCAAGATGAGAGGAACAGGGTGCAAGAGCAGTACTTC
CASSQDERNRVQEQYF
>TRBV25-1|-|-|TRBJ1-4
TGTGCCAGCAGTGTTGGGGGGGAAGCTGAAAAACTGTTTTTT
CASSVGGEAEKLFF
>TRBV19|-|-|TRBJ2-7
TGTGCCAGTAGTATCGAGCTCTCCTACGAGCAGTACTTC
CASSIELSYEQYF
>TRBV6-5|-|TRBD1|TRBJ1-1
TGTGCCAGCAGGCGAACAGGGGGTAGAACTGAAGCTTTCTTT
CASRRTGGRTEAFF
>TRBV7-2|once|-|TRBJ1-3
TGTGCCAGCAGCTTCGCGGTGGGAAACACCATATATTTT
CASSFAVGNTIYF
>TRBV29-1|-|-|TRBJ2-1
TGCAGCGTTGAACCGTCAGCGGGCGCCCCCAACAATGAGCAGTTCTTC
CSVEPSAGAPNNEQFF
>TRBV5-4|-|TRBD2|TRBJ2-1
TGTGCCAGCAGCCCCCCGGGACTAGCGGGAGGGCGGGCCGATGAGCAGTTCTTC
CASSPPGLAGGRADEQFF
>TRBV29-1|-|-|TRBJ2-1
TGCAGCTCGACTGTGGCGGGCAATGAGCAGTTCTTC
CSSTVAGNEQFF
>TRBV12-3/TRBV12-4|-|-|TRBJ1-2
TGTGCCAGCAGTTTAGGGCAGAATGGCTACACCTTC
CASSLGQNGYTF
>TRBV25-1|-|TRBD1|TRBJ2-2
TGTGCCAGCAGTGAAGACAGGGGGAGTCGCACCGGGGAGCTGTTTTTT
CASSEDRGSRTGELFF
>TRBV5-1|-|-|TRBJ2-3
TGCGCCAGCAGCTCGGCCGGGGAGTGGGCGCAGTATTTT
CASSSAGEWAQYF
>TRBV7-6|-|TRBD2|TRBJ2-1
TGTGCCAGCAGCTTAGGGGTTAGCGGGGGAGGCGATGAGCAGTTCTTC
CASSLGVSGGGDEQFF
>TRBV28|-|TRBD1|TRBJ1-1
TGTGCCTGCCGGGACAGGGTCACTGAAGCTTTCTTT
CACRDRVTEAFF
>TRBV5-6|-|-|TRBJ2-5
TGTGCCAGCAGCTTGCGTCAGCAAGAGACCCAGTACTTC
CASSLRQQETQYF
>TRBV9|-|TRBD1|TRBJ2-6
TGTGCCAGCAGCGTAGGAACAGGGGGCTCTGGGGCCAACGTCCTGACTTTC
CASSVGTGGSGANVLTF
>TRBV5-1|-|TRBD1|TRBJ1-5
TGCGCCAGCAGCTTGGGGACAGGGGGCAATCAGCCCCAGCATTTT
CASSLGTGGNQPQHF
>TRBV3-1/TRBV3-2|-|-|TRBJ2-1
TGTGCCAGCAGCCAAGAGAAGACACGGCAGTTCTTC
CASSQEKTRQFF
>TRBV6-5|few|TRBD2|TRBJ2-7
TGTGCCAGTGGGGGTCTAGCGGGAGGCAACGAGCAGTACTTC
CASGGLAGGNEQYF
>TRBV7-9|-|-|TRBJ1-6
TGTGCCAGCAGCTTGTGGGGCAGGCAGGGGAATTCACCCCTCCACTTT
CASSLWGRQGNSPLHF
>TRBV19|-|TRBD2|TRBJ2-1
TGTGCCGCGAGCGGGAGGGCCTTCAATGAGCAGTTCTTC
CAASGRAFNEQFF
>TRBV5-6|-|TRBD1|TRBJ2-6
TGTGCCAGCTGGACAGGGGGCGCTCCTGGGGCCAACGTCCTGACTTTC
CASWTGGAPGANVLTF